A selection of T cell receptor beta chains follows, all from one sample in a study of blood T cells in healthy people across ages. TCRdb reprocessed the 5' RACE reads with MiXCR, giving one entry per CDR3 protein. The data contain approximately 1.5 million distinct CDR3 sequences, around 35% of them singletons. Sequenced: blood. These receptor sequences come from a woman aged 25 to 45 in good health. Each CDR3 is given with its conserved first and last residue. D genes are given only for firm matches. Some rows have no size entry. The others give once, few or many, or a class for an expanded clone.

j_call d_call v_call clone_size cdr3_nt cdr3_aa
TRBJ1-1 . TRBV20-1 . TGCAGTGCTAGAGTGGAGGTAAACACTGAAGCTTTCTTT CSARVEVNTEAFF
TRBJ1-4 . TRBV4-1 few TGCGCCAGCAGCCCAAATCTAGATGAAAAACTGTTTTTT CASSPNLDEKLFF
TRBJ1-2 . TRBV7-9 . TGTGCCAGCAGCCAAAGTATGGACTATGGCTACACCTTC CASSQSMDYGYTF
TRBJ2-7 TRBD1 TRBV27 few TGTGCCAGCAGTCCCTGGGACAGGGTTTACGAGCAGTACTTC CASSPWDRVYEQYF
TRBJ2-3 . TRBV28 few TGTGCCACCAGCTTCGATACGCAGTATTTT CATSFDTQYF
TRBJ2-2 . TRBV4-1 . TGCGCCAGCAGCCCATATGAGGGGCCGGCCACCGGGGAGCTGTTTTTT CASSPYEGPATGELFF
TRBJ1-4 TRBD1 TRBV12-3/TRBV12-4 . TGTGCCAGCAGAACAACCCGGGACAGGGGGCAGATCACTAATGAAAAACTGTTTTTT CASRTTRDRGQITNEKLFF
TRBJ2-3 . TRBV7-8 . TGTGCCAGTAGCTTACAAGCTGGCTCGTGGACAGATACGCAGTATTTT CASSLQAGSWTDTQYF
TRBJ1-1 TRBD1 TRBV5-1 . TGCGCCAGCAGCTTGGACGGACAGGGCGAGAGGCTTCGCGCTGAAGCTTTCTTT CASSLDGQGERLRAEAFF
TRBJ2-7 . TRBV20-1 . TGCAGTGCTAGAGATCCTCGGGACGGACGTCTTAAGGACCAGTACTTC CSARDPRDGRLKDQYF
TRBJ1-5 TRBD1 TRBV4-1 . TGCGCCAGCAGCCCGACTCCAGACAGGGTGGAACAGCCCCAGCATTTT CASSPTPDRVEQPQHF
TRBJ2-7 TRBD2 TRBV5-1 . TGCGCCAGCAGCTTGACCCGGGGGGGCATGTACGAGCAGTACTTC CASSLTRGGMYEQYF
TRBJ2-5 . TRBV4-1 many TGCGCCAGCAGCCAAGAGGACTACCTCCAAGAGACCCAGTACTTC CASSQEDYLQETQYF
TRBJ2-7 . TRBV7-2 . TGTGCCAGCAGCTTCCCGGCGGCGGGATTGGACTACGAGCAGTACTTC CASSFPAAGLDYEQYF
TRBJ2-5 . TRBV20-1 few TGCAGTGCTACGGGGGAGACCCAGTACTTC CSATGETQYF